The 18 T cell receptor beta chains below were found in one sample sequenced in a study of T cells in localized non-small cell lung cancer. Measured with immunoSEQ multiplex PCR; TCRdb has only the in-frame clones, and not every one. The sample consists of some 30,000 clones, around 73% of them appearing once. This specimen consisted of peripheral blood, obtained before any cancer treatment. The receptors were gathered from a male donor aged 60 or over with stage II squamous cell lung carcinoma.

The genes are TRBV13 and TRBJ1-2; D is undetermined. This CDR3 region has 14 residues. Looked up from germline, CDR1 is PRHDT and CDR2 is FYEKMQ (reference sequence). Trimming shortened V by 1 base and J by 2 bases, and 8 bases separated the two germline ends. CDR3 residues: CASSLATQNYGYTF. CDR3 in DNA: TGTGCCAGCAGCTTAGCCACGCAGAACTATGGCTACACCTTC.

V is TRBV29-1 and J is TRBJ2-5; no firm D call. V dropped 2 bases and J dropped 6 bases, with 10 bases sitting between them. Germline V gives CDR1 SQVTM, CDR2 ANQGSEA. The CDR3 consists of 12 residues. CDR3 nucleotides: TGCAGCGTTGAACCGTGGGAACAGACCCAGTACTTC. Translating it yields CSVEPWEQTQYF.

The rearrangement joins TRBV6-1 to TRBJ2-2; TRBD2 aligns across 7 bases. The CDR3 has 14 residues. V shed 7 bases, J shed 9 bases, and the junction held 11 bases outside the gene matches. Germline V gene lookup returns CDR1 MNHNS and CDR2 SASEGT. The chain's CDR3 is CASTMGGGDRELFF. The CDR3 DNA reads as TGTGCCAGCACCATGGGGGGAGGGGACCGGGAGCTGTTTTTT.

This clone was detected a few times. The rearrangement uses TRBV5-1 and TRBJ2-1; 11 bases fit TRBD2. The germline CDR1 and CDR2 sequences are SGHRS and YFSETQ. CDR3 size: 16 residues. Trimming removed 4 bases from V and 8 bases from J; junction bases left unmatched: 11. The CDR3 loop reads CASSVGYSGGADEQFF. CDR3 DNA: TGCGCCAGCAGCGTAGGGTATAGCGGGGGGGCCGATGAGCAGTTCTTC.

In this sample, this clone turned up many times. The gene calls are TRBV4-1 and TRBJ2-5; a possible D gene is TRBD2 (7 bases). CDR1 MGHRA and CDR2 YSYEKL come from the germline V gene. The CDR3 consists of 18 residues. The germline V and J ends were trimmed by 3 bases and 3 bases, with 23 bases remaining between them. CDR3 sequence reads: CASSHKKAGREGEETQYF. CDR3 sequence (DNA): TGCGCCAGCAGCCACAAAAAAGCGGGGAGGGAGGGGGAAGAGACCCAGTACTTC.

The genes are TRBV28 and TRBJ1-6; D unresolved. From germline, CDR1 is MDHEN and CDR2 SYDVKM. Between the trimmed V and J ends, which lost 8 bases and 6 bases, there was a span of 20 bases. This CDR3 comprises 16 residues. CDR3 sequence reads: CASGTSRWAGNSPLHF. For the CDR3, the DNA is TGTGCCAGCGGAACGTCCCGGTGGGCAGGTAATTCACCCCTCCACTTT.

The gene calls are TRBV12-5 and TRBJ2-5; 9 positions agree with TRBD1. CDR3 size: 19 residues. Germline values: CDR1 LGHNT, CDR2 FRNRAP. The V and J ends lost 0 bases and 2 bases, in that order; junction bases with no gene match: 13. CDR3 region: CASGLVLFGQGRLQETQYF. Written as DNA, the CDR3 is TGTGCTAGTGGTTTGGTGCTGTTTGGACAGGGGCGGCTTCAAGAGACCCAGTACTTC.

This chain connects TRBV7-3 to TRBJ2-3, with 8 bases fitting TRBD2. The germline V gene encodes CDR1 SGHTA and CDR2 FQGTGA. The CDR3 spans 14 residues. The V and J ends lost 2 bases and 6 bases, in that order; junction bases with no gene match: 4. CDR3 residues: CASSLASGSDTQYF. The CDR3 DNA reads TGTGCCAGCAGCTTAGCTAGCGGGTCTGATACGCAGTATTTT.

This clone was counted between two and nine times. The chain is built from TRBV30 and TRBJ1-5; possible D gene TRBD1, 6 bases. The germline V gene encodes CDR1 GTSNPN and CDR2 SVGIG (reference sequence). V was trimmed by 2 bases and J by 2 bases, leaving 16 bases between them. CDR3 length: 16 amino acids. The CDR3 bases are TGTGCCTGGAGTACCTTGTACAGGGTTGGCAATCAGCCCCAGCATTTT. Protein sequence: CAWSTLYRVGNQPQHF.

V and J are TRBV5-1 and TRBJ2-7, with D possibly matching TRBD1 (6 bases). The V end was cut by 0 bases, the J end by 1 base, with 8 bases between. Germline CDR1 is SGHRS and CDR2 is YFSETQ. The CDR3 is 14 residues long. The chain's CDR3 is CASSLAGQSYEQYF. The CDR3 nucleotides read TGCGCCAGCAGCTTGGCAGGACAGTCCTACGAGCAGTACTTC.

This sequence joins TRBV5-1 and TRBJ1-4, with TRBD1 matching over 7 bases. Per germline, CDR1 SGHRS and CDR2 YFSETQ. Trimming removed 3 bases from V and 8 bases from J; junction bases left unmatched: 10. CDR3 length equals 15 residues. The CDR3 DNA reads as TGCGCCAGCAGCTGGGTGACAGGGAGCGAGGAAAAACTGTTTTTT. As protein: CASSWVTGSEEKLFF.

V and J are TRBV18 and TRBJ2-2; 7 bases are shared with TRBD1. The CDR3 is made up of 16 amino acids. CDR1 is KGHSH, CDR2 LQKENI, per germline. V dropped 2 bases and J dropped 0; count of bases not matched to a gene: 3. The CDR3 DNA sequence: TGTGCCAGCTCACCAATCGGACAGGCGAACACCGGGGAGCTGTTTTTT. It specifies CASSPIGQANTGELFF.

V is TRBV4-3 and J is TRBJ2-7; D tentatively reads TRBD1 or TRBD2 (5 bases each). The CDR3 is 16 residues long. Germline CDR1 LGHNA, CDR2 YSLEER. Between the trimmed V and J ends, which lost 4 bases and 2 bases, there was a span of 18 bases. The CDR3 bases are TGCGCCAGCAGCCTAGATGCCTGGGACGGGGCCTACGAGCAGTACTTC. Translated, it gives CASSLDAWDGAYEQYF.

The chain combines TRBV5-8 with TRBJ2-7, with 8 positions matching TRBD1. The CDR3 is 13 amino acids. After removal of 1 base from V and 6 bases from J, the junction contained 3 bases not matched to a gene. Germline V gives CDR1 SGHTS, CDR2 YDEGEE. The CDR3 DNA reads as TGTGCCAGCAGCTTGCCCAGGGGGCCCGAGCAGTACTTC. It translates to CASSLPRGPEQYF.

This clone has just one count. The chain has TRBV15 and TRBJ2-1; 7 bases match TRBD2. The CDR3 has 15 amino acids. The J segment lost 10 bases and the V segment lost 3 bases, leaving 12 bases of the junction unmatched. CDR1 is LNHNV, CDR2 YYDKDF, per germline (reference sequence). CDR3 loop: CATSRRTSLMWEQFF. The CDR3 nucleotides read TGTGCCACCAGCAGGCGGACTAGTTTGATGTGGGAGCAGTTCTTC. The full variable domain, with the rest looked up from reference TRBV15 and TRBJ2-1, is DAMVIQNPRYQVTQFGKPVTLSCSQTLNHNVMYWYQQKSSQAPKLLFHYYDKDFNNEADTPDNFQSRRPNTSFCFLDIRSPGLGDTAMYLCATSRRTSLMWEQFFGPGTRLTVL.

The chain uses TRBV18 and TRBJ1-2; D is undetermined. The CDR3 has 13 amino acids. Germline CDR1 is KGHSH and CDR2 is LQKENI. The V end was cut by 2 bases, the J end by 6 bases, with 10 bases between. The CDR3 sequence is CASSPTARDGYTF. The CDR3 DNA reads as TGTGCCAGCTCACCAACAGCGAGGGATGGCTACACCTTC.

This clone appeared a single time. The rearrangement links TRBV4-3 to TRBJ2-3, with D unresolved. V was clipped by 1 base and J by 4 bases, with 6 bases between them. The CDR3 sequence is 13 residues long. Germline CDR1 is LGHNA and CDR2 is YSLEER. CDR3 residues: CASSQALSDTQYF. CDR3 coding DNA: TGCGCCAGCAGCCAAGCCCTGTCAGATACGCAGTATTTT.

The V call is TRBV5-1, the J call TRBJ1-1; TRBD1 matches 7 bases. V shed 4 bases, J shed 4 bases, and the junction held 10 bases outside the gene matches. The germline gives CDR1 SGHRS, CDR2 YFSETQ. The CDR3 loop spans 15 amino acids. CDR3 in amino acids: CASSIQGPGGTEAFF. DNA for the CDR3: TGCGCCAGCAGCATACAGGGGCCCGGGGGCACTGAAGCTTTCTTT.